The 11 T cell receptor beta chains presented below share a single source sample, sequenced in a study of T cell changes during pregnancy in multiple sclerosis. Method: immunoSEQ multiplex PCR; TCRdb's copy keeps in-frame clones and lacks some. This table has around 56,000 clones, about 90% appearing once. The sample here was CD4+ T cells from peripheral blood mononuclear cells, taken in the first trimester of pregnancy. The receptors come from a female donor with multiple sclerosis, enrolled in a pregnancy study.

The V and J genes are TRBV5-6 and TRBJ2-1, with D possibly TRBD2 on 5 matching bases. Germline-derived CDR1 and CDR2 are SGHDT and YYEEEE. The ends were cut back, 5 bases at V and 5 bases at J, with 14 bases in the middle. CDR3 size: 14 residues. The CDR3 DNA reads as TGTGCCAGCAGACCCCTTGGAGGCCACAATGAGCAGTTCTTC. Translation: CASRPLGGHNEQFF.

The chain joins TRBV6-6 to TRBJ2-5, with D possibly matching TRBD2 (6 bases). V gave up 2 bases and J gave up 5 bases, with 9 bases separating them. The CDR3 is made up of 13 amino acids. Germline CDR1 MNHNY, CDR2 SVGAGI (reference sequence). In DNA form, the CDR3 reads TGTGCCAGCAGTTACGGGGGGATGGAGACCCAGTACTTC. It is translated as CASSYGGMETQYF.

This sequence joins TRBV5-1 and TRBJ1-2; D might be TRBD1 (5 bases). This CDR3 has 13 residues. Trimming removed 1 base at V and 2 bases at J, with 6 bases between. Germline loops: CDR1 SGHRS, CDR2 YFSETQ. CDR3 sequence (DNA): TGCGCCAGCAGCTTGTCAGGGAACTATGGCTACACCTTC. Its translation: CASSLSGNYGYTF.

This clone has just one count. V and J are TRBV14 and TRBJ2-3; D gene uncertain. V was trimmed by 3 bases and J by 4 bases, leaving 14 bases between them. This CDR3 comprises 15 residues. Germline CDR1 is SGHDN and CDR2 is FVKESK. The CDR3 sequence: CASSHPGRDADTQYF. The CDR3, as DNA: TGTGCCAGCAGCCACCCAGGAAGAGACGCAGATACGCAGTATTTT.

This sequence joins TRBV7-3 and TRBJ2-2, with D possibly matching TRBD2 (6 bases). V gave up 5 bases and J gave up 6 bases, with 16 bases separating them. The CDR3 has 15 residues. Germline CDR1 is SGHTA and CDR2 is FQGTGA. The CDR3 nucleotides read TGTGCCAGCAGCCCCAGCCGGGACTTCCCCGGGGAGCTGTTTTTT. It yields the protein CASSPSRDFPGELFF.

The count of this clone is one. The rearrangement links TRBV19 to TRBJ1-4, with 9 bases aligning to TRBD1. With V trimmed by 11 bases and J by 6 bases, 7 bases remained unmatched. This CDR3 is built from 13 residues. Germline CDR1 reads LNHDA; CDR2 reads SQIVND (reference sequence). The CDR3 DNA reads TGTGCCTCCAGGGACAGGGTATATGAAAAACTGTTTTTT. The encoded protein is CASRDRVYEKLFF.

The gene calls are TRBV27 and TRBJ1-6; 7 bases fit TRBD1. Germline V gene lookup returns CDR1 MNHEY and CDR2 SMNVEV (reference sequence). V trimming: 6 bases; J trimming: 7 bases; junction bases outside the gene matches: 9. The CDR3 loop spans 15 amino acids. CDR3 amino acids: CASRTRQGQNSPLHF. CDR3 sequence (DNA): TGTGCCAGCAGAACAAGACAGGGACAAAATTCACCCCTCCACTTT.

The CDR3 nucleotides are TGTGCCAGCAGCTTAGGGGGCGAAGTTGCAGATACGCAGTATTTT. This gives the protein CASSLGGEVADTQYF. The V gene is TRBV7-2, the J gene TRBJ2-3; D is perhaps TRBD1 (5 bases). V was trimmed by 1 base and J by 4 bases, leaving 12 bases between them. CDR1 and CDR2 from the germline V gene are SGHTA and FQGNSA. CDR3 length: 15 amino acids.

The genes are TRBV6-5 and TRBJ1-4; D might be TRBD1 (5 bases). The V end lost 0 bases, the J end lost 8 bases, and 13 bases lay between the germline ends. The CDR3 consists of 15 residues. Per germline, CDR1 MNHEY and CDR2 SVGAGI. The CDR3 protein is CASSYSSGIGEKLFF. In nucleotides, the CDR3 is TGTGCCAGCAGTTACTCATCAGGGATTGGGGAAAAACTGTTTTTT.

J is TRBJ1-2 and V is TRBV5-5; 9 nucleotides match TRBD1. V dropped 2 bases and J dropped 4; count of bases not matched to a gene: 3. Germline loops: CDR1 SGHKS, CDR2 YYEKEE (reference sequence). CDR3 length equals 14 residues. The CDR3 reads CASSLGTGFYGYTF. CDR3 DNA sequence: TGTGCCAGCAGCTTAGGGACAGGGTTCTATGGCTACACCTTC.

The V and J genes are TRBV7-8 and TRBJ1-4; 7 positions agree with TRBD1. This CDR3 region has 19 residues. CDR1 and CDR2 (germline): SGHVS, FQNEAQ. The V gene end was trimmed by 7 bases and the J gene end by 0 bases; junction bases not matched to a gene: 17. The CDR3 sequence: CASTYRLGQTVATNEKLFF. In nucleotides, the CDR3 is TGTGCCAGCACCTATCGATTGGGACAGACTGTTGCAACTAATGAAAAACTGTTTTTT. Full variable domain (rest looked up from reference TRBV7-8 and TRBJ1-4): GAGVSQSPRYKVAKRGQDVALRCDPISGHVSLFWYQQALGQGPEFLTYFQNEAQLDKSGLPSDRFFAERPEGSVSTLKIQRTQQEDSAVYLCASTYRLGQTVATNEKLFFGSGTQLSVL.